The clone carrying this TCR beta chain was seen at least ten times. Its matching antigen is unknown. These data originate in a study of regulatory T cells in long-lasting Graves disease. Study-level information: Those Graves' patients who were newly diagnosed had been on antithyroid drugs under 3 months. Broader study findings: New patients shared 950 to 1,000 public clonotypes, fewer than the approximately 2,500 shared by persistent patients.

Assembly of TCR beta libraries relied on iRepertoire HTBI primers together with Arm-PCR of CDR3 regions. A single record per CDR3 protein comes from TCRdb applying MiXCR to the multiplex PCR reads. Of 200,000 to 250,000 distinct CDR3 sequences listed, approximately 20% were seen once; the top ten hold more than 20%. This sample's time point: newly diagnosed GD, antithyroid drugs for less than 3 months. The TCR library used RNA extracted from PBMCs. Graves' disease diagnosis relied on American Thyroid Association guidelines. The sample in question was peripheral blood mononuclear cells (PBMCs), obtained at new diagnosis, from a patient treated with antithyroid drugs. This TCR was recovered from a female donor with Graves disease.

This chain's CDR3 is CASSGRTFLPMDEQYF. The CDR3 coding sequence is TGTGCCAGCAGTGGCCGGACTTTTCTCCCAATGGACGAGCAGTACTTC. The chain joins TRBV6-1 to TRBJ2-7; weak D call: TRBD2 (5 bases). This CDR3 is 16 amino acids long. Trimming shortened V by 4 bases and J by 5 bases, and 21 bases separated the two germline ends. Germline V gene sequence: CDR1 MNHNS, CDR2 SASEGT.